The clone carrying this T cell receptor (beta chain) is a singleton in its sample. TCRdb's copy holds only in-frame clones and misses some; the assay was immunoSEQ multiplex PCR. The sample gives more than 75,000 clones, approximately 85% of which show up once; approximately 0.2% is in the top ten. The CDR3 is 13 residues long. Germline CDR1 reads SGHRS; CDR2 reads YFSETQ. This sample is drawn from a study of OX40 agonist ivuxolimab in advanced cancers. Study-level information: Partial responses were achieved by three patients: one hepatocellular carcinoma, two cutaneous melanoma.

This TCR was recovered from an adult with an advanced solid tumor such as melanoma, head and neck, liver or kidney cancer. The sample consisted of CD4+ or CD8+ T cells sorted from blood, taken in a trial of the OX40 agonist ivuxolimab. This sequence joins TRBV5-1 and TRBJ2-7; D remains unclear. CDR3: CASSLEGSSEQYV. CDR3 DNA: TGCGCCAGCAGCTTGGAAGGCTCCTCCGAGCAGTACGTC.